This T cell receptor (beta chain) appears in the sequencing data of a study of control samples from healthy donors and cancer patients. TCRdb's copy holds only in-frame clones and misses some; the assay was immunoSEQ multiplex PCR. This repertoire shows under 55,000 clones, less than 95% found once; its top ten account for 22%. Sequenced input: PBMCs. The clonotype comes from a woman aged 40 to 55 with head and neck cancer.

CDR3 nucleotides: TGCGCCAGCAGCTTGGCGGGGGCCCGCAACACTGAAGCTTTCTTT. As protein: CASSLAGARNTEAFF. The V call is TRBV5-1, the J call TRBJ1-1, with D possibly being TRBD1 (6 bases). Trimming shortened V by 0 bases and J by 2 bases, and 11 bases separated the two germline ends. There are 15 residues in the CDR3. CDR1 and CDR2 from the germline V gene are SGHRS and YFSETQ.